The 29 T cell receptor beta chains reported below all come from one sample, sequenced in a study of cytomegalovirus exposure and HLA in healthy donors. Repertoires were generated with immunoSEQ multiplex PCR, while TCRdb's copy carries only in-frame clones and drops some. Here the sample spans about 150,000 clones, approximately 86% being singletons. Sequences were obtained from PBMCs. These receptors all stem from a man between 18 and 29 years old in good health and CMV-seropositive.

This clone has just one count. The rearrangement joins TRBV5-4 to TRBJ2-3; TRBD2 aligns across 8 bases. CDR3 size: 16 residues. Germline V CDR1 and CDR2: SGHNT, YYREEE (reference sequence). V trimming: 3 bases; J trimming: 2 bases; junction bases outside the gene matches: 8. For the CDR3, the DNA is TGTGCCAGCAGCTCCGCGGCGGGGGGTTTCACAGATACGCAGTATTTT. Protein product: CASSSAAGGFTDTQYF. Full variable domain (rest looked up from reference TRBV5-4 and TRBJ2-3): ETGVTQSPTHLIKTRGQQVTLRCSSQSGHNTVSWYQQALGQGPQFIFQYYREEENGRGNFPPRFSGLQFPNYSSELNVNALELDDSALYLCASSSAAGGFTDTQYFGPGTRLTVL.

V gene TRBV6-5 combines with J gene TRBJ1-2; a weak D match, TRBD1 (5 bases). The CDR3 has 13 residues. In germline, CDR1 is MNHEY, CDR2 SVGAGI. V shed 7 bases and J shed 4 bases, with 13 bases lying between them. CDR3 in amino acids: CASMGQGAYGYTF. The DNA of the CDR3 is TGTGCCAGCATGGGGCAGGGCGCCTATGGCTACACCTTC.

This clone was counted at least ten times. This rearrangement joins TRBV10-2 to TRBJ1-1; D is unresolved. The CDR3 is made up of 11 amino acids. With 5 bases removed from V and 1 base from J, the gap between germline ends came to 2 bases. In germline, CDR1 is WSHSY, CDR2 SAAADI. CDR3 nucleotide sequence: TGCGCCAGCAGTCAGAACACTGAAGCTTTCTTT. Encoded protein: CASSQNTEAFF.

The chain combines TRBV4-3 with TRBJ1-2; 7 bases align to TRBD1. Trimming cost V 9 bases and J 0 bases; bases outside gene matches: 10. This CDR3 comprises 15 residues. Germline lookup yields CDR1 LGHNA and CDR2 YSLEER. Here the CDR3 DNA reads TGCGCCAGTAGGGAGGACAGGTTAGCTAACTATGGCTACACCTTC. Encoded protein: CASREDRLANYGYTF.

The chain uses TRBV2 and TRBJ2-6; D may be TRBD1 (6 bases). V dropped 6 bases and J dropped 4 bases, with 13 bases sitting between them. The CDR3 has 15 amino acids. The germline gives CDR1 SNHLY, CDR2 FYNNEI. This CDR3 reads CASSLGARGANVLTF. As DNA, the CDR3 is TGTGCCAGCAGCTTGGGGGCGCGAGGGGCCAACGTCCTGACTTTC.

This sequence joins TRBV7-6 and TRBJ2-5; 7 bases map to TRBD2. The CDR3 consists of 16 residues. Germline CDR1 SGHVS, CDR2 FNYEAQ. The junction had 13 bases not matched to a gene; V was cut back by 4 bases and J by 5 bases. CDR3 residues: CASSSSSGHARETQYF. DNA for the CDR3: TGTGCCAGCAGCTCCTCTAGCGGCCATGCCAGGGAGACCCAGTACTTC. Complete variable domain (other parts from reference TRBV7-6 and TRBJ2-5): GAGVSQSPRYKVTKRGQDVALRCDPISGHVSLYWYRQALGQGPEFLTYFNYEAQQDKSGLPNDRFSAERPEGSISTLTIQRTEQRDSAMYRCASSSSSGHARETQYFGPGTRLLVL.

The V and J genes are TRBV14 and TRBJ1-1; no clear D gene. V was pared by 0 bases and J by 4 bases, with 6 bases between. The CDR3 loop spans 13 amino acids. Germline CDR1 and CDR2: SGHDN and FVKESK. CDR3 amino acids: CASSQDRLTEAFF. The CDR3 DNA reads as TGTGCCAGCAGCCAAGATCGACTCACTGAAGCTTTCTTT. Together with reference TRBV14 and TRBJ1-1, the CDR3 gives the full variable domain: EAGVTQFPSHSVIEKGQTVTLRCDPISGHDNLYWYRRVMGKEIKFLLHFVKESKQDESGMPNNRFLAERTGGTYSTLKVQPAELEDSGVYFCASSQDRLTEAFFGQGTRLTVV.

The chain is built from TRBV6-6 and TRBJ2-5; TRBD2 might be the D (7 bases). Germline CDR1 is MNHNY and CDR2 is SVGAGI (reference sequence). This CDR3 region has 16 residues. The V end was cut by 6 bases, the J end by 5 bases, with 22 bases between. In DNA form, the CDR3 reads TGTGCCAGCAGCCCACGGGAGGCAGGGGATGGGGAGACCCAGTACTTC. It translates to CASSPREAGDGETQYF.

The sample holds one count of this clone. V gene TRBV18 combines with J gene TRBJ1-2, with 11 positions matching TRBD1. V lost 3 bases to trimming and J lost 4 bases; unmatched junction nucleotides: 4. Germline CDR1 KGHSH, CDR2 LQKENI. The CDR3 is 15 amino acids. The CDR3 DNA is TGTGCCAGCTCACCGGACAGGGGGCGCGGCTATGGCTACACCTTC. Amino acid sequence: CASSPDRGRGYGYTF.

The rearrangement joins TRBV6-5 to TRBJ1-1; tentative D call: TRBD1 (6 bases). CDR1 and CDR2 (germline): MNHEY, SVGAGI. The V end was cut by 4 bases, the J end by 1 base, with 13 bases between. The CDR3 loop spans 15 amino acids. The CDR3 here is CASSWNDRPNTEAFF. CDR3 DNA: TGTGCCAGCAGTTGGAACGACAGGCCGAACACTGAAGCTTTCTTT.

The rearrangement joins TRBV19 to TRBJ1-5; a weak D match, TRBD1 (6 bases). The CDR3 is made up of 14 amino acids. Germline CDR1 reads LNHDA; CDR2 reads SQIVND (reference sequence). V lost 7 bases and J lost 6, with 16 bases in between. The CDR3 nucleotides read TGTGCCAGTAATAACGGACAGAGGGTTCAGCCCCAGCATTTT. Its translation is CASNNGQRVQPQHF.

The CDR3 is CASSLRSGGFWNEQFF. DNA for the CDR3: TGTGCCAGCAGCTTGCGGTCGGGCGGGTTCTGGAATGAGCAGTTCTTC. This chain joins TRBV5-5 and TRBJ2-1, with D possibly TRBD2 on 5 matching bases. Trimming left V 1 base short and J 7 bases short, with 18 bases between. The V gene's germline CDR1 is SGHKS and CDR2 YYEKEE (reference sequence). The CDR3 runs to 16 residues.

The chain uses TRBV5-1 and TRBJ1-6, with D uncertain. Looked up from germline, CDR1 is SGHRS and CDR2 is YFSETQ. The V gene lost 4 bases and the J gene lost 0 bases, with 14 bases spanning the gap. The CDR3 spans 17 residues. CDR3 nucleotide sequence: TGCGCCAGCAGCCAGACCTCACAGAGCTCCTATAATTCACCCCTCCACTTT. The encoded protein is CASSQTSQSSYNSPLHF.

The chain employs TRBV7-3 and TRBJ1-1, with 7 bases aligning to TRBD1. V trimming: 5 bases; J trimming: 3 bases; junction bases outside the gene matches: 6. CDR3 length: 14 amino acids. In germline, CDR1 is SGHTA, CDR2 FQGTGA. CDR3 region: CASSLTGEDTEAFF. DNA of the CDR3: TGTGCCAGCAGCCTTACAGGGGAGGACACTGAAGCTTTCTTT.

This chain uses TRBV7-2 with TRBJ2-1; TRBD1 agrees at 9 bases. CDR1 SGHTA and CDR2 FQGNSA come from the germline V gene. This CDR3 is built from 15 residues. V gave up 5 bases and J gave up 7 bases; unmatched junction bases: 9. This chain's CDR3 is CASSPDRGNWNEQFF. CDR3 nucleotides: TGTGCCAGCAGCCCCGACAGGGGGAATTGGAATGAGCAGTTCTTC.

V usage is TRBV5-1 and J usage is TRBJ2-7; TRBD1 matches at 9 bases. The CDR3 consists of 16 residues. Germline V CDR1 and CDR2: SGHRS, YFSETQ. Losses at the gene ends were 1 base for V and 7 bases for J; bases not matched to a gene: 12. CDR3 in DNA: TGCGCCAGCAGCTTGATGGGCCGGGACAGGGAGGAGGAGCAGTACTTC. As protein: CASSLMGRDREEEQYF. Full variable domain (outside the CDR3, taken from reference TRBV5-1 and TRBJ2-7): KAGVTQTPRYLIKTRGQQVTLSCSPISGHRSVSWYQQTPGQGLQFLFEYFSETQRNKGNFPGRFSGRQFSNSRSEMNVSTLELGDSALYLCASSLMGRDREEEQYFGPGTRLTVT.

V usage is TRBV6-1 and J usage is TRBJ1-1; tentatively, D is TRBD1 (5 bases). Trimming cost V 4 bases and J 1 base, with 7 bases left between them. This CDR3 comprises 13 residues. Looked up from germline, CDR1 is MNHNS and CDR2 is SASEGT. The CDR3 is CASSVRENTEAFF. The CDR3 nucleotides read TGTGCCAGCAGTGTCAGGGAGAACACTGAAGCTTTCTTT.

The rearrangement joins TRBV7-9 to TRBJ2-7; 11 bases fit TRBD2. This CDR3 has 16 residues. Germline CDR1 reads SEHNR; CDR2 reads FQNEAQ (reference sequence). V lost 5 bases and J lost 2; bases outside the gene matches: 8. CDR3 sequence reads: CASSPATSGDTYEQYF. The DNA for the CDR3 is TGTGCCAGCAGCCCCGCGACTAGCGGGGACACCTACGAGCAGTACTTC.

The chain employs TRBV7-6 and TRBJ1-5; 11 bases are shared with TRBD1. From germline, CDR1 is SGHVS and CDR2 FNYEAQ. This CDR3 contains 19 residues. With 0 bases clipped from V and 4 bases from J, the junction kept 11 bases outside the gene matches. The CDR3 nucleotides are TGTGCCAGCAGCTTAGCGCGGTCCACTGGGACAGGGGGGAATCAGCCCCAGCATTTT. This gives the protein CASSLARSTGTGGNQPQHF.

V and J are TRBV16 and TRBJ2-7, with 8 positions matching TRBD2. The V gene's germline CDR1 is KGHSY and CDR2 FQNENV. The CDR3 spans 16 residues. Losses at the gene ends were 3 bases for V and 0 bases for J; bases not matched to a gene: 7. The CDR3 loop is CASSHRRGGSSYEQYF. The CDR3 bases are TGTGCCAGCAGCCACCGCCGGGGGGGGAGCTCCTACGAGCAGTACTTC.

CDR3 in DNA: TGTGCCAGCAGTCCTACTAGCGGCATCTTGTACTTC. Translated: CASSPTSGILYF. The rearrangement joins TRBV11-2 to TRBJ2-7, with 8 bases matching TRBD2. Losses at the gene ends were 6 bases for V and 12 bases for J; bases not matched to a gene: 10. The CDR3 totals 12 residues. CDR1 and CDR2 from the germline V gene are SGHAT and FQNNGV.

The chain uses TRBV4-1 and TRBJ1-6, with 9 bases that match TRBD1. The CDR3 runs 16 residues. The germline V gene encodes CDR1 MGHRA and CDR2 YSYEKL. Trimming at V came to 0 bases and at J to 9 bases, leaving 6 bases not matched to a gene. The CDR3 DNA reads TGCGCCAGCAGCCAAGAAGGAACAGGGGGCGTTTCACCCCTCCACTTT. Translated, it gives CASSQEGTGGVSPLHF.

The chain joins TRBV9 to TRBJ2-1, with D possibly TRBD2 on 6 matching bases. Germline V gives CDR1 SGDLS, CDR2 YYNGEE. V shed 4 bases and J shed 1 base, with 12 bases lying between them. The CDR3 consists of 15 residues. The CDR3 loop is CASSRDWISYNEQFF. In DNA form, the CDR3 reads TGTGCCAGCAGCCGGGACTGGATTTCCTACAATGAGCAGTTCTTC. Drawing the rest from reference TRBV9 and TRBJ2-1, the complete variable domain is DSGVTQTPKHLITATGQRVTLRCSPRSGDLSVYWYQQSLDQGLQFLIQYYNGEERAKGNILERFSAQQFPDLHSELNLSSLELGDSALYFCASSRDWISYNEQFFGPGTRLTVL.

The chain employs TRBV7-9 and TRBJ2-3; the D is unclear. Germline lookup yields CDR1 SEHNR and CDR2 FQNEAQ (reference sequence). V was cut by 5 bases and J by 4 bases, with 10 bases left in between. The CDR3 consists of 13 residues. The CDR3 sequence: CASSPRTADTQYF. Here the CDR3 DNA reads TGTGCCAGCAGCCCGCGTACGGCAGATACGCAGTATTTT.

The chain combines TRBV27 with TRBJ1-1; 7 bases match TRBD1. This CDR3 has 17 amino acids. Germline V lookup: CDR1 MNHEY, CDR2 SMNVEV (reference sequence). J gave up 0 bases and V 6 bases, and 13 bases lay outside the gene matches. The CDR3: CASRLRRDSFMNTEAFF. For the CDR3, the DNA is TGTGCCAGCAGATTAAGACGGGACAGCTTTATGAACACTGAAGCTTTCTTT.

About this clone itself: The same CDR3 arises from other DNA sequences in this sample as well. The chain carries TRBV5-1 and TRBJ1-2; 8 bases are a match to TRBD1. With 4 bases clipped from V and 3 bases from J, the junction kept 5 bases outside the gene matches. CDR3 length equals 14 residues. CDR1 is SGHRS and CDR2 is YFSETQ in the germline V gene. The CDR3 DNA follows: TGCGCCAGCAGCCCCGGGACAGGAGACTATGGCTACACCTTC. It yields the protein CASSPGTGDYGYTF.

The rearrangement uses TRBV6-6 and TRBJ2-1; no clear D. CDR1 and CDR2 (germline): MNHNY, SVGAGI (reference sequence). V gave up 6 bases and J gave up 4 bases, with 16 bases separating them. The CDR3 length is 15 residues. The CDR3 region is CASSPKRRTYNEQFF. In DNA, the CDR3 is TGTGCCAGCAGCCCAAAACGGAGAACGTACAATGAGCAGTTCTTC.

This chain links TRBV9 with TRBJ1-3; a possible D gene is TRBD1 (5 bases). The CDR3 length is 16 residues. Germline V CDR1 and CDR2: SGDLS, YYNGEE. The V and J ends lost 0 bases and 1 base respectively, with 11 bases between them. CDR3 protein: CASSVAPGESGNTIYF. The CDR3, as DNA: TGTGCCAGCAGCGTAGCTCCGGGGGAATCTGGAAACACCATATATTTT. Full variable domain (missing parts from reference TRBV9 and TRBJ1-3): DSGVTQTPKHLITATGQRVTLRCSPRSGDLSVYWYQQSLDQGLQFLIQYYNGEERAKGNILERFSAQQFPDLHSELNLSSLELGDSALYFCASSVAPGESGNTIYFGEGSWLTVV.

The chain is built from TRBV30 and TRBJ1-5; unclear D gene. V lost 5 bases to trimming and J lost 2 bases, with 10 bases between them. CDR1 GTSNPN and CDR2 SVGIG come from the germline V gene (reference sequence). The CDR3 consists of 13 residues. CDR3 in DNA: TGTGCCTGGTCTGCCTCGGGCAATCAGCCCCAGCATTTT. Residues: CAWSASGNQPQHF.